These 13 T cell receptor beta chains came from one sample sequenced in a study of blood T cell repertoires in COVID-19. Clones were read by immunoSEQ multiplex PCR, and TCRdb kept only the in-frame ones, dropping some. Here the sample spans about 200,000 clones, more than 70% being singletons. Sequencing was carried out using peripheral blood. These receptors were obtained from a person aged 70 to 85 with COVID-19, enrolled during active disease.

The rearrangement joins TRBV19 to TRBJ1-1, with unresolved D. CDR1 is LNHDA, CDR2 SQIVND, per germline (reference sequence). V was shortened by 7 bases and J by 0 bases, with 18 bases between the two germline ends. This CDR3 has 16 amino acids. The CDR3 is CASKSMNVDMNTEAFF. DNA of the CDR3: TGTGCCAGTAAATCCATGAACGTCGACATGAACACTGAAGCTTTCTTT. The full variable domain, with the rest looked up from reference TRBV19 and TRBJ1-1, is DGGITQSPKYLFRKEGQNVTLSCEQNLNHDAMYWYRQDPGQGLRLIYYSQIVNDFQKGDIAEGYSVSREKKESFPLTVTSAQKNPTAFYLCASKSMNVDMNTEAFFGQGTRLTVV.

The J gene is TRBJ2-3, the V gene TRBV6-2 or TRBV6-3, with 9 bases fitting TRBD2. Germline CDR1 reads MNHEY; CDR2 reads SVGEGT. V trimming: 2 bases; J trimming: 4 bases; junction bases outside the gene matches: 16. The CDR3 length is 19 residues. The CDR3 region is CASSYTSQGGGAAADTQYF. In nucleotides, the CDR3 is TGTGCCAGCAGTTACACGAGCCAAGGCGGGGGGGCCGCGGCAGATACGCAGTATTTT.

The V gene is TRBV5-1, the J gene TRBJ2-1, with 9 positions matching TRBD2. With V trimmed by 3 bases and J by 0 bases, 7 bases remained unmatched. The CDR3 covers 17 residues. Germline CDR1 and CDR2: SGHRS and YFSETQ. As DNA, the CDR3 is TGCGCCAGCAGCTGGGGACTAGCTGCAAGCTCCTACAATGAGCAGTTCTTC. It specifies CASSWGLAASSYNEQFF.

This chain uses TRBV5-1 with TRBJ2-1; 9 bases fit TRBD2. Trimming removed 4 bases from V and 10 bases from J; junction bases left unmatched: 9. Germline values: CDR1 SGHRS, CDR2 YFSETQ. This CDR3 comprises 14 residues. CDR3 DNA sequence: TGCGCCAGCAGCAGGGCTAGCGGGATCGGAGAGCAGTTCTTC. Protein: CASSRASGIGEQFF.

The chain uses TRBV19 and TRBJ1-2, with D possibly TRBD1 on 6 matching bases. CDR3 size: 13 residues. In germline, CDR1 is LNHDA, CDR2 SQIVND (reference sequence). V lost 8 bases and J 7 bases, leaving 17 bases between the germline ends. In DNA, the CDR3 is TGTGCCAGTGAGGTCAGGGGTAGAGGTGGCTACACCTTC. This translates into CASEVRGRGGYTF.

The chain joins TRBV9 to TRBJ1-1, with 8 bases identical to TRBD1. Germline CDR1 is SGDLS and CDR2 is YYNGEE. The CDR3 runs to 14 residues. V gave up 3 bases and J gave up 8 bases; unmatched junction bases: 9. The CDR3, as DNA: TGTGCCAGCAGCGGGGGGACAGGACCTTTCGAAGCTTTCTTT. This codes for CASSGGTGPFEAFF.

J is TRBJ2-2 and V is TRBV7-3; 7 bases are shared with TRBD2. The germline V gene encodes CDR1 SGHTA and CDR2 FQGTGA. With 1 base clipped from V and 0 bases from J, the junction kept 2 bases outside the gene matches. The CDR3 extends over 16 amino acids. CDR3 region: CASSLNGGSNTGELFF. CDR3 DNA sequence: TGTGCCAGCAGCTTAAACGGGGGGTCGAACACCGGGGAGCTGTTTTTT.

This chain links TRBV19 with TRBJ1-4; a possible D gene is TRBD1 (5 bases). Germline CDR1 reads LNHDA; CDR2 reads SQIVND (reference sequence). CDR3 length: 13 residues. The V gene lost 10 bases and the J gene lost 6 bases, with 15 bases spanning the gap. The CDR3 region has the DNA TGTGCCACCAGGCCAGGGTTGGATGAAAAACTGTTTTTT. Translation: CATRPGLDEKLFF.

J is TRBJ1-1 and V is TRBV4-1; unclear D gene. Germline CDR1 MGHRA, CDR2 YSYEKL. Trimming took off 0 bases at V and 6 bases at J, with 11 bases between the two ends. The CDR3 runs 14 residues. The CDR3 bases are TGCGCCAGCAGCCAAGATTCTATCTTTCCTGAAGCTTTCTTT. It yields the protein CASSQDSIFPEAFF.

This clone has only one observation. J is TRBJ1-2 and V is TRBV29-1; the match to TRBD1 covers 8 bases. The CDR3 covers 13 residues. The J segment lost 4 bases and the V segment lost 7 bases, leaving 8 bases of the junction unmatched. Germline CDR1 and CDR2: SQVTM and ANQGSEA. The CDR3 bases are TGCAGCGCCAATGACAGGGGTCCCTATGGCTACACCTTC. Translation: CSANDRGPYGYTF.

The chain's CDR3 is CASSSTGTASNEQFF. In DNA form, the CDR3 reads TGTGCCAGCAGTTCAACCGGGACAGCGTCGAATGAGCAGTTCTTC. The chain carries TRBV28 and TRBJ2-1, with 7 nucleotides matching TRBD1. Germline lookup yields CDR1 MDHEN and CDR2 SYDVKM. The CDR3 covers 15 residues. Germline trimming cut 4 bases from V and 7 bases from J; bases unmatched to any gene: 10.

The chain has TRBV19 and TRBJ1-5; unclear D gene. CDR3 length: 13 amino acids. CDR1 is LNHDA and CDR2 is SQIVND in the germline V gene (reference sequence). The V gene lost 8 bases and the J gene lost 1 base, with 9 bases spanning the gap. CDR3 nucleotide sequence: TGTGCCAGTTCGGGAGCGAGCAATCAGCCCCAGCATTTT. This codes for CASSGASNQPQHF.

The CDR3 DNA reads TGTGCCAGCTCCCCAGGGGGCGTTGGGACTGAAGCTTTCTTT. Translated, it gives CASSPGGVGTEAFF. The J gene is TRBJ1-1, the V gene TRBV9, with 8 bases lining up with TRBD1. Germline V gene data show CDR1 as SGDLS and CDR2 as YYNGEE. This CDR3 region has 14 residues. The V gene end was trimmed by 7 bases and the J gene end by 5 bases; junction bases not matched to a gene: 10.